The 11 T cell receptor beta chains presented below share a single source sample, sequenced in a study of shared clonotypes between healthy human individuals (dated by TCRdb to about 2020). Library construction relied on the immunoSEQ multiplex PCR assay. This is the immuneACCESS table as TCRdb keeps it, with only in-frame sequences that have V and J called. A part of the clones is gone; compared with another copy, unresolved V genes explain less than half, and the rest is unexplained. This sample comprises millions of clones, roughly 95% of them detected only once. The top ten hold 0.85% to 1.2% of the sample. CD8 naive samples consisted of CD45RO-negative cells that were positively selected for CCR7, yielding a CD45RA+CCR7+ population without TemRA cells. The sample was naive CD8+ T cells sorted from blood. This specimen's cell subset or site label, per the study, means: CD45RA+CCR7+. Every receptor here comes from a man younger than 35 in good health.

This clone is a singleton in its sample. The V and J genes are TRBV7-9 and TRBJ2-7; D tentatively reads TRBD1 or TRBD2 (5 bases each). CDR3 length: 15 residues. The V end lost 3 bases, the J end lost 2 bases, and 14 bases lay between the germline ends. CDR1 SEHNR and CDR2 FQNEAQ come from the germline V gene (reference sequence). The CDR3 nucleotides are TGTGCCAGCAGCTTTGTGCGAGGGGCGACCTACGAGCAGTACTTC. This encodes CASSFVRGATYEQYF.

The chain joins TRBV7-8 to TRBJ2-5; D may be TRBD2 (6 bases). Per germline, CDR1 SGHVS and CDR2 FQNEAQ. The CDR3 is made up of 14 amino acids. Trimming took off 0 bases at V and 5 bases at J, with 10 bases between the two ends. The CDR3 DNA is TGTGCCAGCAGCTTAGCCGGCGGGGAGGAGACCCAGTACTTC. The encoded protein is CASSLAGGEETQYF.

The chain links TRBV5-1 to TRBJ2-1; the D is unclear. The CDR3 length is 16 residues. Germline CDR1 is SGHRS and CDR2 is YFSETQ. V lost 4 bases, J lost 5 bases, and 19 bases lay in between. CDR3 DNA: TGCGCCAGCAGCCCTTGGACCTTGGGATTGCACAATGAGCAGTTCTTC. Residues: CASSPWTLGLHNEQFF.

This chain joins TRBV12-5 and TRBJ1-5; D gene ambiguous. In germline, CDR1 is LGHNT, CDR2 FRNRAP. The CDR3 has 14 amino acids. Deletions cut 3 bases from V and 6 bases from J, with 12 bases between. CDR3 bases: TGTGCTAGTGGTTTACAGTCCACAGTTCAGCCCCAGCATTTT. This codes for CASGLQSTVQPQHF.

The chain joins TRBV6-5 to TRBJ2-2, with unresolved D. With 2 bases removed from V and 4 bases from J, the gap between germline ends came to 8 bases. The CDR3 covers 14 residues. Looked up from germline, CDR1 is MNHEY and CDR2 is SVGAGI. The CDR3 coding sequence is TGTGCCAGCAGTTACAGCGTCCTCACCGGGGAGCTGTTTTTT. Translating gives CASSYSVLTGELFF.

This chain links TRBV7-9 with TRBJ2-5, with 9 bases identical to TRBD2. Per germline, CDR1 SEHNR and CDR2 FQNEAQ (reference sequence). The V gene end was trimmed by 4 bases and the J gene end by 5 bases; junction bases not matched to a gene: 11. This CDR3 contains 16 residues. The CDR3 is CASSWIQGLAAETQYF. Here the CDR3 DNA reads TGTGCCAGCAGCTGGATTCAGGGACTAGCAGCGGAGACCCAGTACTTC.

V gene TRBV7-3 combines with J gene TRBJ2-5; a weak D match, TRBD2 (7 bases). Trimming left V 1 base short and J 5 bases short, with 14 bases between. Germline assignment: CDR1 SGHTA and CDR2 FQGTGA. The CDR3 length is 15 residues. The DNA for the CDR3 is TGTGCCAGCAGCTTAATTGGGGGGGCTTTGGAGACCCAGTACTTC. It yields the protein CASSLIGGALETQYF.

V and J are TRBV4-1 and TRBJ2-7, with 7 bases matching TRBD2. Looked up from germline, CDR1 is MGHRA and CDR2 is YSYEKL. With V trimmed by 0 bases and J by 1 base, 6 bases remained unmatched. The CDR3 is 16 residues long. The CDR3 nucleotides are TGCGCCAGCAGCCAAGACCCCCAGGGAGGGTCCTACGAGCAGTACTTC. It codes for CASSQDPQGGSYEQYF.

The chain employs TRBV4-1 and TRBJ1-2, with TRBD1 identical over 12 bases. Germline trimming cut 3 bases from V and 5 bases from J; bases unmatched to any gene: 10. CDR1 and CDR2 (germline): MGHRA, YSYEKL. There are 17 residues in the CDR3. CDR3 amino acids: CASSQSGTGGAGYGYTF. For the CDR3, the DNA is TGCGCCAGCAGCCAGTCCGGGACAGGGGGCGCCGGGTATGGCTACACCTTC.

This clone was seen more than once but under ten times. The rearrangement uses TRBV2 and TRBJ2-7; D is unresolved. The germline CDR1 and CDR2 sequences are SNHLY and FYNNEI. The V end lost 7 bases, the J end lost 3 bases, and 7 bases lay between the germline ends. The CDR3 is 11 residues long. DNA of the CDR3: TGTGCCAGCACGGATGGCTACGAGCAGTACTTC. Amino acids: CASTDGYEQYF.

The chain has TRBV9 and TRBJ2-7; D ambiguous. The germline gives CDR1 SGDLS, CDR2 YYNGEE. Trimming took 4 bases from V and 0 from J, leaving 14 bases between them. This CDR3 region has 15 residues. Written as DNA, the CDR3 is TGTGCCAGCAGCCCCACCCCGGGCGGCTCCTACGAGCAGTACTTC. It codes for CASSPTPGGSYEQYF. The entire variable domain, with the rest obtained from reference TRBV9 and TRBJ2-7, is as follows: DSGVTQTPKHLITATGQRVTLRCSPRSGDLSVYWYQQSLDQGLQFLIQYYNGEERAKGNILERFSAQQFPDLHSELNLSSLELGDSALYFCASSPTPGGSYEQYFGPGTRLTVT.